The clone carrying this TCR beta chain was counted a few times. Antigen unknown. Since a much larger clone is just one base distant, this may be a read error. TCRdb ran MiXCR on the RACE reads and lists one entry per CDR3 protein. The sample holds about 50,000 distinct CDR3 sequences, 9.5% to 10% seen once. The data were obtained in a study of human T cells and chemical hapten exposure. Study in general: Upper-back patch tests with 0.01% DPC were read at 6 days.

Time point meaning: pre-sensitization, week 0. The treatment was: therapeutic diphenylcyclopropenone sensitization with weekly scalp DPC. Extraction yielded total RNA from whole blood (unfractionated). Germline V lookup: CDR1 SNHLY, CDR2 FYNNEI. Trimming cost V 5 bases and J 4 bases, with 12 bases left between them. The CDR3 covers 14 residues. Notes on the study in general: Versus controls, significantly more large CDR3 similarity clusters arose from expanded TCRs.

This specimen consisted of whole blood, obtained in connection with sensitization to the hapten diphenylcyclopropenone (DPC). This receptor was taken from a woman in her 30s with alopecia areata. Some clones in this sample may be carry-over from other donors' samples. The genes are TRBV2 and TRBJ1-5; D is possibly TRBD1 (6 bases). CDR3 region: CASSIEGGNQPQHF. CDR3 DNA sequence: TGTGCCAGCAGTATTGAAGGGGGAAATCAGCCCCAGCATTTT.